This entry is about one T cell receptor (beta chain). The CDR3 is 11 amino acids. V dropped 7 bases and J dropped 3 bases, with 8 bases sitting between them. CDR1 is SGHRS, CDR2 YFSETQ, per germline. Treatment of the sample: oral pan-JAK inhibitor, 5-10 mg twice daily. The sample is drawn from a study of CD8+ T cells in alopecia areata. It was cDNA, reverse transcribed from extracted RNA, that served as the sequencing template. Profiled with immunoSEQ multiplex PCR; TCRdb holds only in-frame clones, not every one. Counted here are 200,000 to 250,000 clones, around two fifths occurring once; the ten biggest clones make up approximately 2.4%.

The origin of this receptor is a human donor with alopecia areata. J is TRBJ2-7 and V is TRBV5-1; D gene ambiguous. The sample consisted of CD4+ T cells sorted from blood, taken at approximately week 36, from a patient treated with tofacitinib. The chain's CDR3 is CASLGSYEQYF. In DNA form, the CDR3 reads TGCGCCAGCCTGGGCAGCTACGAGCAGTACTTC. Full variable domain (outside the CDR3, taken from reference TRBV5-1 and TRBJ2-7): KAGVTQTPRYLIKTRGQQVTLSCSPISGHRSVSWYQQTPGQGLQFLFEYFSETQRNKGNFPGRFSGRQFSNSRSEMNVSTLELGDSALYLCASLGSYEQYFGPGTRLTVT.